Listed here are 12 T cell receptor beta chains from one sample, sequenced in a study of T cell clonality in common variable immunodeficiency. Study results and caveats: Common variable immunodeficiency TCR beta sequences reportedly had fewer deletions and N-nucleotide insertions.

These receptors' targets are unknown. Measured with immunoSEQ multiplex PCR; TCRdb has only the in-frame clones, and not every one. The data show under 20,000 clones, with none appearing a single time. The source material was peripheral blood mononuclear cells. These receptors were collected from a human donor with common variable immunodeficiency.

This clone was observed many times. The read terminates 3 residues before the CDR3 end, so the remaining end is supplied by the germline J gene. The chain links TRBV5-4 to TRBJ1-1; D is perhaps TRBD1 (6 bases). This CDR3 contains 15 residues. With 0 bases removed from V and 4 bases from J, the gap between germline ends came to 13 bases. Germline-derived CDR1 and CDR2 are SGHNT and YYREEE (reference sequence). CDR3 DNA (partial): TGTGCCAGCAGCTTGGATTTGGGACAACTCACTGAA. Residues: CASSLDLGQLTE. In full, the CDR3 reads CASSLDLGQLTEAFF.

The CDR3 DNA, read in part, is TGTGCCAGTAGTACCCCGGCCCGCGGCTATGGC. It is translated as CASSTPARGYG. The complete CDR3 protein is CASSTPARGYGYTF. V and J are TRBV19 and TRBJ1-2; D uncertain. The CDR3 is cut off 3 residues early in the read; its end comes from the germline J gene. Between the trimmed V and J ends, which lost 4 bases and 4 bases, there was a span of 13 bases. This CDR3 spans 14 amino acids. CDR1 LNHDA and CDR2 SQIVND come from the germline V gene (reference sequence). The whole variable domain, remainder taken from reference TRBV19 and TRBJ1-2, is DGGITQSPKYLFRKEGQNVTLSCEQNLNHDAMYWYRQDPGQGLRLIYYSQIVNDFQKGDIAEGYSVSREKKESFPLTVTSAQKNPTAFYLCASSTPARGYGYTFGSGTRLTVV.

Regarding this clone: Read data end 3 residues before the CDR3 end; the end is taken from the germline J gene. The rearrangement uses TRBV5-6 and TRBJ1-1; tentative D call: TRBD1 (5 bases). The V end was cut by 1 base, the J end by 1 base, with 5 bases between. This CDR3 region has 13 residues. Per the germline V gene, CDR1 is SGHDT and CDR2 is YYEEEE. The sequenced CDR3 bases are TGTGCCAGCAGCTTGAGGGGGAACACTGAA. Amino acids: CASSLRGNTE. The full CDR3 protein is CASSLRGNTEAFF. The full variable domain, with the rest looked up from reference TRBV5-6 and TRBJ1-1, is DAGVTQSPTHLIKTRGQQVTLRCSPKSGHDTVSWYQQALGQGPQFIFQYYEEEERQRGNFPDRFSGHQFPNYSSELNVNALLLGDSALYLCASSLRGNTEAFFGQGTRLTVV.

To note about this clone: The read stops 3 residues short of the end of the CDR3; the missing end is completed from the germline J gene. The chain is built from TRBV7-9 and TRBJ2-3, with D perhaps given as TRBD1 or TRBD2 (5 bases each). Germline CDR1 and CDR2: SEHNR and FQNEAQ (reference sequence). There are 13 residues in the CDR3. V lost 1 base to trimming and J lost 6 bases, with 8 bases between them. The CDR3 DNA, read in part, is TGTGCCAGCAGCTTAGTAGAGGGGGATACG. Residues: CASSLVEGDT. From start to end, the CDR3 is CASSLVEGDTQYF.

For this clone: The read is 3 residues too short to cover the CDR3 end, so that end is filled in from the germline J gene. V gene TRBV6-2 or TRBV6-3 combines with J gene TRBJ2-3; D is perhaps TRBD2 (6 bases). The length of the CDR3 is 16 residues. V shed 4 bases and J shed 4 bases, with 18 bases lying between them. CDR1 is MNHEY, CDR2 SVGEGT, per germline. The chain's CDR3 is CASSSPSRLVADTQYF. The CDR3 bases that were read are TGTGCCAGCAGTTCCCCCTCACGACTAGTCGCAGATACG.

A few counts support this clone. The CDR3 loop reads CASGLAGSRYTGELFF. Partial CDR3 DNA: TGTGCCAGCGGACTAGCGGGGTCGCGGTACACCGGGGAG. This chain links TRBV19 with TRBJ2-2, with 12 bases fitting TRBD2. Read sequence stops 3 residues before the CDR3 end, and the germline J gene provides the missing end. V dropped 9 bases and J dropped 3; count of bases not matched to a gene: 8. Per germline, CDR1 LNHDA and CDR2 SQIVND (reference sequence). The CDR3 runs to 16 residues.

With regard to this clone: The DNA ends 3 residues before the CDR3 does, and the rest of the CDR3 is filled in from the germline J gene. This rearrangement joins TRBV19 to TRBJ2-2; no reliable D call. Trimming removed 5 bases at V and 5 bases at J, with 9 bases between. CDR1 and CDR2 (germline): LNHDA, SQIVND (reference sequence). CDR3 length: 13 residues. The CDR3 region is CASSGFGTGELFF. The covered CDR3 bases are TGTGCCAGTAGTGGTTTCGGGACCGGGGAG.

This clone was found a few times. Partial CDR3 DNA: TGCAGCGTTGTACAGGGGTCAGATACG. Translation gives CSVVQGSDT. The full CDR3 reads CSVVQGSDTQYF. This chain joins TRBV29-1 and TRBJ2-3; TRBD1 matches 7 bases. The missing CDR3 end, 3 residues past where the read stops, is filled in from the germline J gene. The CDR3 runs to 12 residues. From germline, CDR1 is SQVTM and CDR2 ANQGSEA. Trimming took 4 bases from V and 4 from J; bases not matched to a gene: 2.

This clone has only a few counts. The sequenced fragment ends 3 residues before the CDR3 boundary, so the rest is inferred from the germline J gene. This chain joins TRBV19 and TRBJ1-2, with D tentatively TRBD1 (6 bases). The V end was cut by 3 bases, the J end by 2 bases, with 7 bases between. The CDR3 is made up of 13 amino acids. Germline V gives CDR1 LNHDA, CDR2 SQIVND (reference sequence). CDR3 bases read: TGTGCCAGTAGTATCCAGGGGAACTATGGC. Translated: CASSIQGNYG. The whole CDR3 region reads CASSIQGNYGYTF.

By sample fraction, this clone is medium-sized. From the germline J gene comes the end of the CDR3, since the read stops 3 residues before it. This chain uses TRBV5-1 with TRBJ2-1, with a tentative D call TRBD2 (6 bases). The CDR3 extends over 15 amino acids. V shed 5 bases and J shed 2 bases, with 14 bases lying between them. The germline CDR1 and CDR2 sequences are SGHRS and YFSETQ. CDR3 in amino acids: CASSPGTPTYNEQFF. CDR3 bases read: TGCGCCAGCAGTCCCGGGACTCCGACCTACAATGAG. The variable domain in full, completed from reference TRBV5-1 and TRBJ2-1, reads KAGVTQTPRYLIKTRGQQVTLSCSPISGHRSVSWYQQTPGQGLQFLFEYFSETQRNKGNFPGRFSGRQFSNSRSEMNVSTLELGDSALYLCASSPGTPTYNEQFFGPGTRLTVL.

Concerning this clone itself: The sequence runs out 3 residues before the end of the CDR3; the remainder is reconstructed from the germline J gene. V gene TRBV18 combines with J gene TRBJ1-1; perhaps TRBD1 as D (6 bases). The CDR3 runs 14 residues. Trimming stripped 2 bases from V and 4 bases from J, with 11 bases between. Germline CDR1 is KGHSH and CDR2 is LQKENI. CDR3 DNA (partial): TGTGCCAGCTCACCATCACAGGGTGGCACTGAA. Amino acid sequence: CASSPSQGGTE. The full CDR3 protein reads CASSPSQGGTEAFF.

This clone was found a few times. The read gets to within 3 residues of the CDR3 end, and the germline J gene fills in the rest. J is TRBJ1-5 and V is TRBV6-2 or TRBV6-3, with D possibly matching TRBD1 (6 bases). Germline V gene sequence: CDR1 MNHEY, CDR2 SVGEGT. The CDR3 runs to 16 residues. V was cut by 6 bases and J by 0 bases, with 15 bases left in between. The CDR3 bases that were read are TGTGCCAGCAGCCAGGACAGCAGATATAGCAATCAGCCC. This sequence encodes CASSQDSRYSNQP. The CDR3, in full, reads CASSQDSRYSNQPQHF.